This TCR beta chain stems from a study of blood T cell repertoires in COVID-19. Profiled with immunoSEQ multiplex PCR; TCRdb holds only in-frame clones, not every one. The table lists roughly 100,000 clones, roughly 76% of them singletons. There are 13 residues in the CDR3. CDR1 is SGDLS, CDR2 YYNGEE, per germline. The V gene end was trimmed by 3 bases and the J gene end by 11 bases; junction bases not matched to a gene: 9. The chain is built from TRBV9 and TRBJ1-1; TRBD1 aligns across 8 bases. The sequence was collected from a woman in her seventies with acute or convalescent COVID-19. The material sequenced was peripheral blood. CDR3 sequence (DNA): TGTGCCAGCAGCGCCACGGGCAGGGGGCGGGCTTTCTTT. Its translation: CASSATGRGRAFF.